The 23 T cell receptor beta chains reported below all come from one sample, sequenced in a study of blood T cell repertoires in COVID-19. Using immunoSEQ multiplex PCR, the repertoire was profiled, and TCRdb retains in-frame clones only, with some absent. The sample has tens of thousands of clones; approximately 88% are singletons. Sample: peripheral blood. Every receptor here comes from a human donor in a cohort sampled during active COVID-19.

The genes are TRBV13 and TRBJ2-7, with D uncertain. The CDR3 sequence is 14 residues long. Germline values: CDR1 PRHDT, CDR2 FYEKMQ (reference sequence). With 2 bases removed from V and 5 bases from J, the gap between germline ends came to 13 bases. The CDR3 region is CASSLSQAPHEQYF. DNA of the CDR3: TGTGCCAGCAGCTTAAGTCAGGCCCCCCACGAGCAGTACTTC.

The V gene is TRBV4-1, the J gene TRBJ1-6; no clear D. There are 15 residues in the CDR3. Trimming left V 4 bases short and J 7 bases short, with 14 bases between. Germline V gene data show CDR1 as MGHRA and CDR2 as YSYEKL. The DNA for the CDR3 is TGCGCCAGCAGCCCTTTCCGGGATCAAAATTCACCCCTCCACTTT. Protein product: CASSPFRDQNSPLHF.

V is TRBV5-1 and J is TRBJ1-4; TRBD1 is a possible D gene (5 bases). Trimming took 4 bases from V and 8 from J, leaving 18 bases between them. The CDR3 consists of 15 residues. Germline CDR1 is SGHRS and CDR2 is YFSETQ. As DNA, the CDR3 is TGCGCCAGCAGCCCATCGGGGGATACATGGGAAAAACTGTTTTTT. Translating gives CASSPSGDTWEKLFF.

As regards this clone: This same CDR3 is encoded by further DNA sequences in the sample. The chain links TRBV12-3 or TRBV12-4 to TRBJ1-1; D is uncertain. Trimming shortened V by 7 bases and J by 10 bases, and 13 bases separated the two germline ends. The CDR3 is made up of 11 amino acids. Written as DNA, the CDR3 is TGTGCCAGCACAACGCGTCATGGAGCTTTCTTT. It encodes CASTTRHGAFF.

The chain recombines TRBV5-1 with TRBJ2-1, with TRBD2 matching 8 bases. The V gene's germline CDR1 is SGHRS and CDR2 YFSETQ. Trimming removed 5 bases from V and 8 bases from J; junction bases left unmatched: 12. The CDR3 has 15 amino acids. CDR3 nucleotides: TGCGCCAGCAGACGAGCGGGAGACAGGTGGGATGAGCAGTTCTTC. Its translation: CASRRAGDRWDEQFF.

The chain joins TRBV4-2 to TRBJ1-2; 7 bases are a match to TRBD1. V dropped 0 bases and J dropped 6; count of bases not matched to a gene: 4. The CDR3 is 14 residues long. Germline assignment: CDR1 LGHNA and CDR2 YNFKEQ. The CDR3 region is CASSQDRGANGYTF. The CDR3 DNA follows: TGTGCCAGCAGCCAAGACAGGGGGGCAAATGGCTACACCTTC.

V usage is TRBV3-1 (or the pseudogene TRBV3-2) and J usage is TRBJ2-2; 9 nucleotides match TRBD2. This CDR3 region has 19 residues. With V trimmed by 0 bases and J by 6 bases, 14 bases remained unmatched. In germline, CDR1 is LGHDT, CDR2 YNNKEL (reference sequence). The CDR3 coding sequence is TGTGCCAGCAGCCAAGATTCCCCTCGGCTAGCGGGAAGCGCCGGGGAGCTGTTTTTT. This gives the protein CASSQDSPRLAGSAGELFF.

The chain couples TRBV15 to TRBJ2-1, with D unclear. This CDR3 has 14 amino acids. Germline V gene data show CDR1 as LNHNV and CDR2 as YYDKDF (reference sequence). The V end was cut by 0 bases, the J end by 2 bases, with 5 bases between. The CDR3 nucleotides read TGTGCCACCAGCAGAGAATACACCTACAATGAGCAGTTCTTC. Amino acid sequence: CATSREYTYNEQFF.

The CDR3 here is CASGERAGVEFEQYF. Written as DNA, the CDR3 is TGCGCCAGCGGGGAAAGGGCAGGGGTGGAATTCGAGCAGTACTTC. The rearrangement links TRBV5-1 to TRBJ2-7, with D perhaps matching TRBD1 (6 bases). The germline CDR1 and CDR2 sequences are SGHRS and YFSETQ. V was cut by 7 bases and J by 6 bases, with 23 bases left in between. The CDR3 consists of 15 residues.

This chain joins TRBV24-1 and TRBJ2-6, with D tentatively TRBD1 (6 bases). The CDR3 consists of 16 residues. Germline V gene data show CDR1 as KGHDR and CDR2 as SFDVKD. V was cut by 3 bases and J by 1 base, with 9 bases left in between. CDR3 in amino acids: CATSDPTGSGANVLTF. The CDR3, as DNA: TGTGCCACCAGTGATCCGACAGGTTCTGGGGCCAACGTCCTGACTTTC.

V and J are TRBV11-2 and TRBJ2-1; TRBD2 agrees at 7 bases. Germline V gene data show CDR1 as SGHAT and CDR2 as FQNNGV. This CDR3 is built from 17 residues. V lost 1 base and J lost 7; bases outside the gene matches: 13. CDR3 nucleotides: TGTGCCAGCAGCTTAGGTCGCTGGCGGGAGATGGGTAATGAGCAGTTCTTC. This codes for CASSLGRWREMGNEQFF.

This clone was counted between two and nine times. CDR3 bases: TGCGCCAGCAGCCGGGACAGGGGAGATACGCAGTATTTT. Translating gives CASSRDRGDTQYF. The chain links TRBV5-1 to TRBJ2-3; 10 bases match TRBD1. V shed 4 bases and J 5 bases; nucleotides not matched to a gene: 1. The CDR3 covers 13 residues. Germline V gene data show CDR1 as SGHRS and CDR2 as YFSETQ.

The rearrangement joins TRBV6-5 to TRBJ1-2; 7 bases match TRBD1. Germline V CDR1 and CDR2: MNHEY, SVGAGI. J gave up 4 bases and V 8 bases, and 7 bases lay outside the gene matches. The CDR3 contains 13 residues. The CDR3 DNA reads TGTGCCAGCGGCGATGCAGGGGGCTATGGCTACACCTTC. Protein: CASGDAGGYGYTF.

The CDR3 here is CASSGPTAGLYTQYF. As DNA, the CDR3 is TGCGCCAGCAGTGGGCCCACAGCGGGACTATATACGCAGTATTTT. The chain recombines TRBV10-1 with TRBJ2-3; 7 bases fit TRBD2. CDR3 length: 15 amino acids. J was trimmed by 7 bases and V by 4 bases; bases with no gene match: 11. CDR1 WNHNN and CDR2 SYGVQD come from the germline V gene (reference sequence).

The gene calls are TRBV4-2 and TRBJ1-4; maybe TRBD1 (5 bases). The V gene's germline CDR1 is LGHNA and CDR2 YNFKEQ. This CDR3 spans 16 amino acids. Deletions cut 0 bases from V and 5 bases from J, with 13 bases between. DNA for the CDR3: TGTGCCAGCAGCCAAGATGCAGACAGCTTAAATGAAAAACTGTTTTTT. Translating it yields CASSQDADSLNEKLFF.

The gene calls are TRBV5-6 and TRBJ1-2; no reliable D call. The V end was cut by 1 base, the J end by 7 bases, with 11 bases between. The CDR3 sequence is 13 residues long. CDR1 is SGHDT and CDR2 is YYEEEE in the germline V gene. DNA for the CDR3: TGTGCCAGCAGCTTGTTGTCAACGGGTGGCTACACCTTC. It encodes CASSLLSTGGYTF.

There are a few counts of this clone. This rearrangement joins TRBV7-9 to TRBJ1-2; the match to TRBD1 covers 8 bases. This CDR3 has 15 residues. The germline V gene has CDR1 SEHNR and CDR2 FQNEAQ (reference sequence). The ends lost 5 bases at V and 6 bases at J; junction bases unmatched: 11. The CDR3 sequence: CASSTTGGDSNGYTF. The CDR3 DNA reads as TGTGCCAGCAGCACCACAGGGGGAGATTCCAATGGCTACACCTTC. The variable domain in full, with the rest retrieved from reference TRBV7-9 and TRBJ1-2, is DTGVSQNPRHKITKRGQNVTFRCDPISEHNRLYWYRQTLGQGPEFLTYFQNEAQLEKSRLLSDRFSAERPKGSFSTLEIQRTEQGDSAMYLCASSTTGGDSNGYTFGSGTRLTVV.

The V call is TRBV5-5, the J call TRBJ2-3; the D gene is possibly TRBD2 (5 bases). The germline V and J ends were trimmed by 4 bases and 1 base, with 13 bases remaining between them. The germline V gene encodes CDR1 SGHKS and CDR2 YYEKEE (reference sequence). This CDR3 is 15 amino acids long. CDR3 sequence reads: CASSRTLPRTDTQYF. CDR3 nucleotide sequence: TGTGCCAGCAGCCGGACTCTTCCCCGCACAGATACGCAGTATTTT.

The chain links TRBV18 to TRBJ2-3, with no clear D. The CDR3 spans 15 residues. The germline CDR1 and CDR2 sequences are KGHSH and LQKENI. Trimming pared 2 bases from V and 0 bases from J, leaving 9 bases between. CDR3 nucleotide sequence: TGTGCCAGCTCACCAAAGAGACAAAGCACAGATACGCAGTATTTT. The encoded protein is CASSPKRQSTDTQYF.

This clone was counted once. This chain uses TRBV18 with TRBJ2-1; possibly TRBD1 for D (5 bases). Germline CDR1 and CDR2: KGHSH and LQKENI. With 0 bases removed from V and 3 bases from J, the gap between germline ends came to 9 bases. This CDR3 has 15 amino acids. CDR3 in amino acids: CASSPPTGDYNEQFF. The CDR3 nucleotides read TGTGCCAGCTCACCACCCACAGGCGACTACAATGAGCAGTTCTTC.

The CDR3 is CSVGEGRETQYF. DNA for the CDR3: TGCAGCGTTGGAGAAGGGAGGGAGACCCAGTACTTC. V is TRBV29-1 and J is TRBJ2-5, with a weak D call TRBD2 (6 bases). The CDR3 loop spans 12 amino acids. V lost 4 bases, J lost 5 bases, and 11 bases lay in between. Germline V CDR1 and CDR2: SQVTM, ANQGSEA.

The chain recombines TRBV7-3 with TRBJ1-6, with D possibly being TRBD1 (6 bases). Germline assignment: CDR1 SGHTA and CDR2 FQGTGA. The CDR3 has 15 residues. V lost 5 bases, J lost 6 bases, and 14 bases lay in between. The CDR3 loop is CASSPLPRGNSPLHF. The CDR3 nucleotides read TGTGCCAGCAGCCCCCTTCCCAGGGGTAATTCACCCCTCCACTTT. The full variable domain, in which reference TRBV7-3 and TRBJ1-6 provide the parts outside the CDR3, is GAGVSQTPSNKVTEKGKYVELRCDPISGHTALYWYRQSLGQGPEFLIYFQGTGAADDSGLPNDRFFAVRPEGSVSTLKIQRTERGDSAVYLCASSPLPRGNSPLHFGNGTRLTVT.

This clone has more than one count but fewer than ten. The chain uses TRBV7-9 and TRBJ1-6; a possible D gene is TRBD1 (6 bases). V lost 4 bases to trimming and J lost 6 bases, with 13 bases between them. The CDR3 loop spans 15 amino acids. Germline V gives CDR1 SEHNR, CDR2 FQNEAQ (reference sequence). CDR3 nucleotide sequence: TGTGCCAGCAGCTCCACAGGGTCGAGTAATTCACCCCTCCACTTT. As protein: CASSSTGSSNSPLHF.